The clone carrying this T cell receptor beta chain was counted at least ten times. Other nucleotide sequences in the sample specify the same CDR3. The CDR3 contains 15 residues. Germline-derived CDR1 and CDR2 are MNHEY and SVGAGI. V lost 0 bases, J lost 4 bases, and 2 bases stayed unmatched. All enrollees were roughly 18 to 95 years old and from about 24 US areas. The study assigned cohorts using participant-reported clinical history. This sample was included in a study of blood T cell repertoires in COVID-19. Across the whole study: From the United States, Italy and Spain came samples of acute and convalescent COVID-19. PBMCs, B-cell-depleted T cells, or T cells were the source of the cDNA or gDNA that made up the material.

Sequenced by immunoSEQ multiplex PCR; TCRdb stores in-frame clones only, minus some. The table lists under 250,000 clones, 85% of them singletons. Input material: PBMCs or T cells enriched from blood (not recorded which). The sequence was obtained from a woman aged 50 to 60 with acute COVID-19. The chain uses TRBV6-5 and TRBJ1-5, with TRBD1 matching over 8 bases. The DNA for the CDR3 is TGTGCCAGCAGTTACTCTAGGACAGGGAATCAGCCCCAGCATTTT. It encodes CASSYSRTGNQPQHF.